Sequencing of this TCR beta chain was carried out in a study of read filtering for tumor transcriptome and immune sequencing. Overall study context: Whole-transcriptome libraries were prepared after DNase treatment. RNA-seq yielded only about 75 to 1273 TCR reads, IR-seq about 3.5 to 11 million. Study-wide results and caveats: Compared with RNA-seq, IR-seq gave much higher clonotype depth and reliability.

Trimming took 4 bases from V and 8 from J, leaving 12 bases between them. Germline V CDR1 and CDR2: SEHNR, FQNEAQ (reference sequence). CDR3 length: 13 amino acids. Sampling of bone marrow took place during active disease in every patient. This clonotype has a count of ten or more. Antigen specificity is unknown. Molecular barcoded adaptors covering alpha/delta and beta/gamma chains were used on roughly 400 ng RNA. TCRdb re-called the reads with MiXCR, one entry per CDR3 protein. The sample consists of over 45,000 distinct CDR3 sequences, more than 10% of them appearing once. The chain carries TRBV7-9 and TRBJ2-1; D is undetermined. This clonotype was obtained from a donor older than 35 with multiple myeloma. The sample was a population of CD138-negative cells sorted from bone marrow. CDR3 loop: CASSYYLADEQFF. CDR3 nucleotides: TGTGCCAGCAGCTACTACCTGGCGGATGAGCAGTTCTTC.